A single sample gave rise to the 15 T cell receptor beta chains below, sequenced in a study of shared clonotypes between healthy human individuals. TCRdb's table, derived via immunoSEQ multiplex PCR, lists solely in-frame clones and lacks some. Of over a million clones in the sample, around 95% were seen once. Sequencing was performed on naive CD4+ T cells sorted from blood. Subset reported: CD45RA+ positively selected. These receptors were obtained from a man aged 25-40 years in good health.

The gene calls are TRBV5-4 and TRBJ2-1, with 13 bases aligning to TRBD2. Trimming took 4 bases from V and 4 from J; bases not matched to a gene: 5. The CDR3 length is 16 residues. Germline V gene lookup returns CDR1 SGHNT and CDR2 YYREEE (reference sequence). The CDR3 DNA sequence: TGTGCCAGCAGCCCGAAACTAGCGGGAGGGTACAATGAGCAGTTCTTC. Translation: CASSPKLAGGYNEQFF. Full variable domain (missing parts from reference TRBV5-4 and TRBJ2-1): ETGVTQSPTHLIKTRGQQVTLRCSSQSGHNTVSWYQQALGQGPQFIFQYYREEENGRGNFPPRFSGLQFPNYSSELNVNALELDDSALYLCASSPKLAGGYNEQFFGPGTRLTVL.

The gene calls are TRBV19 and TRBJ2-3; no clear D gene. Looked up from germline, CDR1 is LNHDA and CDR2 is SQIVND (reference sequence). The CDR3 runs 15 residues. The V end was cut by 10 bases, the J end by 2 bases, with 19 bases between. The DNA for the CDR3 is TGTGCCACTTCCCTTTCGCTAGTGCACACAGATACGCAGTATTTT. This codes for CATSLSLVHTDTQYF.

The sample holds one count of this clone. The chain uses TRBV5-4 and TRBJ1-2; D remains ambiguous. There are 13 residues in the CDR3. Trimming removed 4 bases at V and 2 bases at J, with 9 bases between. CDR1 and CDR2 from the germline V gene are SGHNT and YYREEE (reference sequence). Here the CDR3 reads CASSDGLNYGYTF. The CDR3, as DNA: TGTGCCAGCAGCGACGGACTGAACTATGGCTACACCTTC.

The chain recombines TRBV7-6 with TRBJ2-7, with 15 bases identical to TRBD2. The CDR3 extends over 16 amino acids. Germline V gives CDR1 SGHVS, CDR2 FNYEAQ. V shed 4 bases and J 4 bases; nucleotides not matched to a gene: 5. Written as DNA, the CDR3 is TGTGCCAGCAGCTCGGGACTAGCGGGAGGACGGTACGAGCAGTACTTC. Protein product: CASSSGLAGGRYEQYF.

The chain links TRBV4-3 to TRBJ2-2; no definite D call. Between the trimmed V and J ends, which lost 6 bases and 6 bases, there was a span of 11 bases. This CDR3 has 13 residues. Germline values: CDR1 LGHNA, CDR2 YSLEER. CDR3: CASRLVGAGELFF. The CDR3 DNA reads TGCGCCAGCAGGTTGGTGGGCGCCGGGGAGCTGTTTTTT.

The chain is built from TRBV2 and TRBJ2-3; 11 nucleotides match TRBD2. Per germline, CDR1 SNHLY and CDR2 FYNNEI. The CDR3 consists of 15 residues. The ends lost 10 bases at V and 6 bases at J; junction bases unmatched: 12. The CDR3 protein is CATQIAGGATDTQYF. The CDR3 bases are TGTGCCACCCAGATAGCGGGAGGGGCTACGGATACGCAGTATTTT.

This sequence joins TRBV5-1 and TRBJ2-2; tentatively, D is TRBD1 or TRBD2 (5 bases each). V shed 4 bases and J shed 4 bases, with 20 bases lying between them. CDR1 and CDR2 from the germline V gene are SGHRS and YFSETQ. This CDR3 is built from 17 residues. DNA of the CDR3: TGCGCCAGCAGCCACATACCTCAGGGTGGAGGCACCGGGGAGCTGTTTTTT. Translation gives CASSHIPQGGGTGELFF.

The chain couples TRBV5-6 to TRBJ1-1; perhaps TRBD1 as D (5 bases). Trimming left V 1 base short and J 7 bases short, with 29 bases between. CDR3 length: 19 amino acids. Germline assignment: CDR1 SGHDT and CDR2 YYEEEE. The CDR3 loop reads CASSLWGSSRGRVNGEAFF. The CDR3 bases are TGTGCCAGCAGCTTGTGGGGGTCCAGTCGAGGGAGGGTTAATGGTGAAGCTTTCTTT.

The gene calls are TRBV11-2 and TRBJ2-3; no reliable D call. The CDR3 is 17 amino acids. The V gene's germline CDR1 is SGHAT and CDR2 FQNNGV. V was cut by 1 base and J by 5 bases, with 19 bases left in between. The CDR3 spells CASSLGANRGPQDTQYF. CDR3 bases: TGTGCCAGCAGCTTAGGGGCCAACAGAGGCCCACAAGATACGCAGTATTTT. The entire variable domain, with the rest obtained from reference TRBV11-2 and TRBJ2-3, is as follows: EAGVAQSPRYKIIEKRQSVAFWCNPISGHATLYWYQQILGQGPKLLIQFQNNGVVDDSQLPKDRFSAERLKGVDSTLKIQPAKLEDSAVYLCASSLGANRGPQDTQYFGPGTRLTVL.

This clone came up once. V usage is TRBV18 and J usage is TRBJ2-1, with 11 bases that match TRBD1. Losses at the gene ends were 5 bases for V and 8 bases for J; bases not matched to a gene: 8. Germline V gene lookup returns CDR1 KGHSH and CDR2 LQKENI. The CDR3 spans 15 residues. This chain's CDR3 is CASSIGQGASYEQFF. The CDR3 DNA is TGTGCCAGCTCAATTGGACAGGGGGCTAGCTATGAGCAGTTCTTC. Variable domain in full (rest from reference TRBV18 and TRBJ2-1): NAGVMQNPRHLVRRRGQEARLRCSPMKGHSHVYWYRQLPEEGLKFMVYLQKENIIDESGMPKERFSAEFPKEGPSILRIQQVVRGDSAAYFCASSIGQGASYEQFFGPGTRLTVL.

The table lists this clone with a count of one. The V gene is TRBV5-1, the J gene TRBJ2-3, with 8 bases aligning to TRBD2. The J segment lost 1 base and the V segment lost 4 bases, leaving 5 bases of the junction unmatched. This CDR3 comprises 15 residues. Per germline, CDR1 SGHRS and CDR2 YFSETQ. DNA for the CDR3: TGCGCCAGCAGCGCGCGACTAGCGCGCACAGATACGCAGTATTTT. This codes for CASSARLARTDTQYF.

The rearrangement joins TRBV6-1 to TRBJ2-3; 14 nucleotides align to TRBD2. In germline, CDR1 is MNHNS, CDR2 SASEGT. V dropped 5 bases and J dropped 5; count of bases not matched to a gene: 3. This CDR3 contains 15 residues. CDR3 loop: CASSLTSGRVDTQYF. The DNA of the CDR3 is TGTGCCAGCAGTTTGACTAGCGGGAGGGTAGATACGCAGTATTTT.

The chain has TRBV7-8 and TRBJ2-7, with D unclear. In germline, CDR1 is SGHVS, CDR2 FQNEAQ. Trimming left V 5 bases short and J 3 bases short, with 14 bases between. The CDR3 totals 14 residues. Written as DNA, the CDR3 is TGTGCCAGCAGCCCCGGCCGTTTGGGCTACGAGCAGTACTTC. Protein product: CASSPGRLGYEQYF.

The chain is built from TRBV19 and TRBJ2-1, with 7 nucleotides matching TRBD2. This CDR3 has 17 amino acids. Losses at the gene ends were 2 bases for V and 0 bases for J; bases not matched to a gene: 7. Germline CDR1 is LNHDA and CDR2 is SQIVND (reference sequence). CDR3 sequence reads: CASSIFASGSSYNEQFF. The DNA for the CDR3 is TGTGCCAGTAGTATATTCGCTAGCGGTAGCTCCTACAATGAGCAGTTCTTC.

This clone was seen a single time. Other DNA sequences within the sample encode an identical CDR3. The chain couples TRBV10-3 to TRBJ1-2, with D perhaps matching TRBD1 (5 bases). Germline lookup yields CDR1 ENHRY and CDR2 SYGVKD. V lost 3 bases and J lost 2, with 7 bases in between. This CDR3 spans 13 amino acids. The CDR3 is CAISESGNYGYTF. CDR3 in DNA: TGTGCCATCAGTGAATCAGGGAACTATGGCTACACCTTC.